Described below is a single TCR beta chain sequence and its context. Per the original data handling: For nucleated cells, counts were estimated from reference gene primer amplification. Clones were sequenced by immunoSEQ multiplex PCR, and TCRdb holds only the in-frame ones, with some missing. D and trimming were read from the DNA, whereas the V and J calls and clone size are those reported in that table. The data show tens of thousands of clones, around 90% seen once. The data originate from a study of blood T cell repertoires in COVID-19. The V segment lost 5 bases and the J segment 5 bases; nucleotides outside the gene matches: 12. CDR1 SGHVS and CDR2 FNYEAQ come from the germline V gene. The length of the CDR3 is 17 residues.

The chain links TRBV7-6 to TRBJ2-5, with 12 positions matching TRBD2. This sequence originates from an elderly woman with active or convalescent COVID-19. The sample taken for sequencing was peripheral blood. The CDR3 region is CASSPRLAGEIGETQYF. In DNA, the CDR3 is TGTGCCAGCAGCCCGAGACTAGCGGGGGAAATAGGGGAGACCCAGTACTTC.